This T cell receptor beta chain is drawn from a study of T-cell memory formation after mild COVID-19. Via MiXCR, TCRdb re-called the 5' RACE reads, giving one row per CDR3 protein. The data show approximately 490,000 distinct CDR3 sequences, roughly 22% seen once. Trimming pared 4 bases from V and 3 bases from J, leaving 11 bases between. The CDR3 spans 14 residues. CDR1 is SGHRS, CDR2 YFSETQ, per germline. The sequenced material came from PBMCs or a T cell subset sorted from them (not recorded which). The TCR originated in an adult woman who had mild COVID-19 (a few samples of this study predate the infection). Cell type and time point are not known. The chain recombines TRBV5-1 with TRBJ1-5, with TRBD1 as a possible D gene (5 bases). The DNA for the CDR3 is TGCGCCAGCAGCCCGGGACCAAACAATCAGCCCCAGCATTTT. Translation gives CASSPGPNNQPQHF.